One and the same sample provided the 28 T cell receptor beta chains below, sequenced in a study of shared clonotypes between healthy human individuals. Method: immunoSEQ multiplex PCR; TCRdb's copy keeps in-frame clones and lacks some. The table shows over 400,000 clones, with around 73% occurring only once. Material for sequencing was PBMCs. The source is a middle-aged woman in good health. Some clones in this sample may be carry-over from other donors' samples.

The chain is built from TRBV6-1 and TRBJ2-7; 7 positions match TRBD1. Germline values: CDR1 MNHNS, CDR2 SASEGT. Trimming cost V 2 bases and J 6 bases; bases outside gene matches: 4. This CDR3 has 13 amino acids. CDR3 residues: CASSEQDRFEQYF. Written as DNA, the CDR3 is TGTGCCAGCAGTGAACAGGACAGGTTCGAGCAGTACTTC.

V and J are TRBV6-5 and TRBJ1-2; D gene uncertain. Trimming removed 6 bases at V and 1 base at J, with 12 bases between. CDR3 length: 14 amino acids. The germline gives CDR1 MNHEY, CDR2 SVGAGI. This chain's CDR3 is CASSSRPDNYGYTF. DNA of the CDR3: TGTGCCAGCAGCTCCCGGCCGGATAACTATGGCTACACCTTC.

The chain joins TRBV5-4 to TRBJ2-3; 8 bases agree with TRBD2. CDR1 is SGHNT, CDR2 YYREEE, per germline (reference sequence). This CDR3 has 15 residues. Losses at the gene ends were 1 base for V and 4 bases for J; bases not matched to a gene: 5. The CDR3 reads CASSLFGRAADTQYF. The CDR3, as DNA: TGTGCCAGCAGCTTGTTCGGGAGGGCCGCAGATACGCAGTATTTT. The whole variable domain, filled in from reference TRBV5-4 and TRBJ2-3, reads ETGVTQSPTHLIKTRGQQVTLRCSSQSGHNTVSWYQQALGQGPQFIFQYYREEENGRGNFPPRFSGLQFPNYSSELNVNALELDDSALYLCASSLFGRAADTQYFGPGTRLTVL.

The chain employs TRBV14 and TRBJ2-7; 9 nucleotides agree with TRBD1. In germline, CDR1 is SGHDN, CDR2 FVKESK. The CDR3 length is 17 residues. The ends lost 3 bases at V and 0 bases at J; junction bases unmatched: 9. The CDR3 loop is CASSHFPGTGSSYEQYF. CDR3 nucleotide sequence: TGTGCCAGCAGCCACTTCCCCGGGACAGGGAGCTCCTACGAGCAGTACTTC.

This chain links TRBV6-5 with TRBJ2-5; D is undetermined. The DNA end is a closer match to TRBJ2-7, so the J assignment may be wrong. Germline-derived CDR1 and CDR2 are MNHEY and SVGAGI. The CDR3 extends over 13 amino acids. The CDR3 spells CASSQAGTYEQYF. DNA of the CDR3: TGTGCCAGCAGCCAGGCTGGAACCTACGAGCAGTACTTC.

This sequence joins TRBV6-4 and TRBJ2-3; 8 bases map to TRBD2. V lost 2 bases to trimming and J lost 4 bases; unmatched junction nucleotides: 5. Germline values: CDR1 MRHNA, CDR2 SNTAGT. The CDR3 totals 15 residues. Here the CDR3 reads CASSDGAGASDTQYF. CDR3 sequence (DNA): TGTGCCAGCAGTGACGGAGCGGGAGCCTCAGATACGCAGTATTTT.

The V and J genes are TRBV6-1 and TRBJ2-1; TRBD1 matches 10 bases. In germline, CDR1 is MNHNS, CDR2 SASEGT. The CDR3 contains 11 residues. The V segment lost 10 bases and the J segment 9 bases; nucleotides outside the gene matches: 3. CDR3 sequence reads: CATDRGLEQFF. CDR3 nucleotide sequence: TGTGCCACAGACAGGGGGCTTGAGCAGTTCTTC.

This rearrangement joins TRBV11-2 to TRBJ2-1; 7 nucleotides align to TRBD2. After removal of 1 base from V and 10 bases from J, the junction contained 13 bases not matched to a gene. This CDR3 contains 16 residues. Germline V gene sequence: CDR1 SGHAT, CDR2 FQNNGV. The CDR3, as DNA: TGTGCCAGCAGCTTAGGAACCCTAGCGGCTCGGAAGGAGCAGTTCTTC. This translates into CASSLGTLAARKEQFF.

This clone came up many times. The chain links TRBV7-2 to TRBJ1-1; the D is unclear. The CDR3 contains 13 residues. From germline, CDR1 is SGHTA and CDR2 FQGNSA. Trimming left V 6 bases short and J 4 bases short, with 12 bases between. The CDR3 region has the DNA TGTGCCAGCAGATCCGGGTCCCCCACTGAAGCTTTCTTT. This sequence encodes CASRSGSPTEAFF.

The chain employs TRBV21-1 and TRBJ1-5. TRBV21-1 represents a pseudogene. The CDR3 spans 19 residues. The CDR3 spells CASRKVQARGYRVNQPQHF. For the CDR3, the DNA is TGTGCCAGCAGAAAAGTCCAGGCGCGGGGATACAGGGTAAATCAGCCCCAGCATTTT.

Comment on this clone: At the DNA level, this CDR3 is encoded by other sequences in the same sample as well. The chain uses TRBV11-2 and TRBJ2-5; D is ambiguous. Germline CDR1 reads SGHAT; CDR2 reads FQNNGV. The CDR3 covers 11 residues. V dropped 4 bases and J dropped 4 bases, with 4 bases sitting between them. CDR3 residues: CASSSGETQYF. As DNA, the CDR3 is TGTGCCAGCAGCTCCGGAGAGACCCAGTACTTC. Combining the CDR3 with reference TRBV11-2 and TRBJ2-5 gives the whole variable domain EAGVAQSPRYKIIEKRQSVAFWCNPISGHATLYWYQQILGQGPKLLIQFQNNGVVDDSQLPKDRFSAERLKGVDSTLKIQPAKLEDSAVYLCASSSGETQYFGPGTRLLVL.

The rearrangement uses TRBV5-4 and TRBJ2-1, with D perhaps TRBD2 (6 bases). V was trimmed by 2 bases and J by 2 bases, leaving 17 bases between them. This CDR3 has 17 amino acids. Germline V lookup: CDR1 SGHNT, CDR2 YYREEE (reference sequence). The CDR3 loop reads CASSFPTRRATYNEQFF. CDR3 DNA sequence: TGTGCCAGCAGCTTTCCCACCCGGAGGGCCACCTACAATGAGCAGTTCTTC.

The V gene is TRBV29-1, the J gene TRBJ2-5; TRBD1 matches 8 bases. Losses at the gene ends were 2 bases for V and 7 bases for J; bases not matched to a gene: 6. Germline V CDR1 and CDR2: SQVTM, ANQGSEA. The CDR3 sequence is 13 residues long. The CDR3 protein is CSVEPTGGWTQYF. As DNA, the CDR3 is TGCAGCGTTGAACCTACAGGGGGGTGGACCCAGTACTTC.

This chain connects TRBV15 to TRBJ2-7; 8 positions agree with TRBD2. The germline CDR1 and CDR2 sequences are LNHNV and YYDKDF (reference sequence). The CDR3 extends over 18 amino acids. Unmatched junction bases numbered 11, after V lost 0 bases and J lost 1 base. CDR3 nucleotide sequence: TGTGCCACCAGCAGAGATCTTTTAAGCGGGAGCGTTTCCTACGAGCAGTACTTC. Its translation is CATSRDLLSGSVSYEQYF.

This chain links TRBV28 with TRBJ1-1; 9 positions agree with TRBD1. CDR1 is MDHEN and CDR2 is SYDVKM in the germline V gene. Unmatched junction bases numbered 6, after V lost 2 bases and J lost 5 bases. The CDR3 loop spans 15 amino acids. The chain's CDR3 is CASSLGTGSVTEAFF. The CDR3 DNA follows: TGTGCCAGCAGTTTAGGGACAGGGTCTGTAACTGAAGCTTTCTTT.

V and J are TRBV10-2 and TRBJ2-7, with 8 bases lining up with TRBD2. CDR3 length: 15 residues. Germline-derived CDR1 and CDR2 are WSHSY and SAAADI. V lost 4 bases to trimming and J lost 2 bases; unmatched junction nucleotides: 7. CDR3 loop: CASSVRGGVPYEQYF. The DNA for the CDR3 is TGCGCCAGCAGTGTTCGGGGGGGGGTTCCCTACGAGCAGTACTTC.

The rearrangement links TRBV7-8 to TRBJ2-3; weak D call: TRBD1 (7 bases). V was clipped by 5 bases and J by 2 bases, with 14 bases between them. Germline loops: CDR1 SGHVS, CDR2 FQNEAQ. CDR3 size: 15 residues. As DNA, the CDR3 is TGTGCCAGCAGCCCTCAGGGGGGAGACACAGATACGCAGTATTTT. This translates into CASSPQGGDTDTQYF.

The rearrangement joins TRBV7-2 to TRBJ1-3, with D possibly TRBD1 on 5 matching bases. Germline-derived CDR1 and CDR2 are SGHTA and FQGNSA. V dropped 4 bases and J dropped 0 bases, with 10 bases sitting between them. There are 15 residues in the CDR3. The CDR3 sequence is CASSSGRRSGNTIYF. The DNA for the CDR3 is TGTGCCAGCAGCTCGGGACGGCGCTCTGGAAACACCATATATTTT.

About this clone itself: Germline and junction disagree at one end, which may indicate a read error. The chain is built from TRBV6-5 and TRBJ2-5; a possible D gene is TRBD2 (6 bases). The CDR3 length is 14 residues. Germline lookup yields CDR1 MNHEY and CDR2 SVGAGI. Here the CDR3 reads CASSPAGNQETRYF. DNA for the CDR3: TGTGCCAGCAGTCCCGCGGGGAATCAAGAGACCCGGTACTTC.

In the case of this clone: The junction shows a germline mismatch at one end, possibly a read error. The rearrangement links TRBV2 to TRBJ1-1; D remains ambiguous. Germline CDR1 and CDR2: SNHLY and FYNNEI. This CDR3 is 8 amino acids long. Written as DNA, the CDR3 is TGTGCCAGTAGTGAAGCTTTCTTT. This encodes CASSEAFF.

The genes are TRBV7-8 and TRBJ2-5; TRBD1 is a possible D gene (5 bases). Germline CDR1 SGHVS, CDR2 FQNEAQ. The CDR3 consists of 12 residues. Between the trimmed V and J ends, which lost 3 bases and 5 bases, there was a span of 7 bases. DNA of the CDR3: TGTGCCAGCAGCTTGAACAGGGAGACCCAGTACTTC. It yields the protein CASSLNRETQYF.

The gene calls are TRBV5-1 and TRBJ1-2; 7 nucleotides agree with TRBD1. Losses at the gene ends were 1 base for V and 6 bases for J; bases not matched to a gene: 3. This CDR3 contains 13 residues. The V gene's germline CDR1 is SGHRS and CDR2 YFSETQ. The CDR3 region is CASSLTGANGYTF. Written as DNA, the CDR3 is TGCGCCAGCAGCTTGACAGGGGCAAATGGCTACACCTTC.

The rearrangement uses TRBV11-2 and TRBJ2-7; D may match TRBD1 or TRBD2 (6 bases each). Germline V gene sequence: CDR1 SGHAT, CDR2 FQNNGV. V gave up 3 bases and J gave up 2 bases, with 17 bases separating them. The CDR3 contains 16 residues. The CDR3 DNA follows: TGTGCCAGCAGCTTTTCGGGGGCAGGTCCTACCTACGAGCAGTACTTC. Amino acid sequence: CASSFSGAGPTYEQYF.

Turning to this clone: Other nucleotide sequences from this sample produce the same CDR3. The CDR3 here is CASSQGTSGSGELFF. The CDR3 coding sequence is TGCGCCAGCAGCCAGGGGACTAGCGGGAGCGGGGAGCTGTTTTTT. The chain is built from TRBV4-1 and TRBJ2-2, with 14 bases fitting TRBD2. J was trimmed by 7 bases and V by 3 bases; bases with no gene match: 1. Germline CDR1 MGHRA, CDR2 YSYEKL. This CDR3 has 15 residues.

The rearrangement uses TRBV18 and TRBJ2-1; 14 nucleotides line up with TRBD2. Trimming at V came to 3 bases and at J to 8 bases, leaving 6 bases not matched to a gene. Germline assignment: CDR1 KGHSH and CDR2 LQKENI. The CDR3 extends over 16 amino acids. CDR3 protein: CASSPGTSGRSDEQFF. CDR3 nucleotides: TGTGCCAGCTCACCCGGGACTAGCGGGAGATCTGATGAGCAGTTCTTC.

This clone occurred once. V is TRBV6-1 and J is TRBJ1-5, with no clear D. There are 13 residues in the CDR3. Germline values: CDR1 MNHNS, CDR2 SASEGT. V was pared by 10 bases and J by 6 bases, with 16 bases between. The CDR3 coding sequence is TGTGCCACCGACCCCAATGGGCTTCAGCCCCAGCATTTT. Residues: CATDPNGLQPQHF.

The gene calls are TRBV7-6 and TRBJ1-1, with unresolved D. The CDR3 is 14 amino acids. Per the germline V gene, CDR1 is SGHVS and CDR2 is FNYEAQ. Trimming cost V 4 bases and J 6 bases, with 15 bases left between them. CDR3: CASSSRLLAAEAFF. CDR3 in DNA: TGTGCCAGCAGCTCCCGCCTCCTGGCAGCTGAAGCTTTCTTT.

The chain uses TRBV6-1 and TRBJ2-5, with 9 bases that match TRBD1. CDR3 length: 16 amino acids. From germline, CDR1 is MNHNS and CDR2 SASEGT. The V segment lost 1 base and the J segment 5 bases; nucleotides outside the gene matches: 8. In DNA form, the CDR3 reads TGTGCCAGCAGTGAAGGGGGGACAGGGCTTGGGGAGACCCAGTACTTC. Amino acid sequence: CASSEGGTGLGETQYF.